This T cell receptor (beta chain) was captured by sequencing in a study of CD8 T cells in Susac syndrome. Notes on the study in general: It was acknowledged in the study that the number of individuals who were included in its TCR sequencing and HLA analysis was relatively small.

For this clonotype: Its target is not known.

The multiple sclerosis controls were treatment-naive patients with relapsing-remitting disease that was stable or active. FACS was used to enrich TEMRA cells, whereas the CD8+ and CD4+ T cells were obtained by negative isolation. The CDR3 covers 15 residues. The V gene end was trimmed by 4 bases and the J gene end by 9 bases; junction bases not matched to a gene: 14. Germline values: CDR1 SEHNR, CDR2 FQNEAQ (reference sequence). With random hexamers, reverse transcription was performed on about 0.45 to 1 ug of RNA. Amplification of TCR beta CDR3 used immunoSEQ multiplex PCR across 54 Vbeta and 13 Jbeta. TCRdb reprocessed the immunoSEQ multiplex PCR reads with MiXCR, giving one entry per CDR3 protein. The sample includes roughly 300,000 distinct CDR3 sequences, roughly 84% of them seen just once.

The sample consisted of CD8+ T cells from PBMCs. The receptor's source is a human donor with multiple sclerosis. The chain combines TRBV7-9 with TRBJ2-7; 8 bases line up with TRBD2. Written as DNA, the CDR3 is TGTGCCAGCAGCTCCCGGGTAGCGGGAAAGGCAGGGCAGTACTTC. Protein sequence: CASSSRVAGKAGQYF.